The next 4 T cell receptor beta chains were all read from a single sample in a study of metastatic and nonmetastatic thyroid tumors. TCRdb used MiXCR to call clones anew from the PCR reads. The profile shows fewer than 35,000 clones, less than 30% of them singletons. No treatment of any kind had been given to any patient before thyroid surgery. The sequenced material came from blood. The source is a female donor with papillary thyroid cancer or a benign thyroid nodule (not recorded which). Some clones in this sample may be carry-over from other donors' samples.

The V call is TRBV12-3 or TRBV12-4, the J call TRBJ1-2, with no clear D. CDR3 size: 12 residues. The V gene lost 1 base and the J gene lost 6 bases, with 6 bases spanning the gap. CDR3 sequence reads: CASSLGLDGYTF. CDR3 DNA: TGTGCCAGCAGTTTAGGCCTAGATGGCTACACCTTC.

V gene TRBV6-4 combines with J gene TRBJ2-5; possible D gene TRBD2, 6 bases. There are 15 residues in the CDR3. Germline V gene lookup returns CDR1 MRHNA and CDR2 SNTAGT. Trimming shortened V by 3 bases and J by 2 bases, and 13 bases separated the two germline ends. CDR3 in amino acids: CASSERTGGQETQYF. The CDR3 coding sequence is TGTGCCAGCAGTGAGCGGACTGGAGGGCAAGAGACCCAGTACTTC.

This clone was counted once. The chain has TRBV2 and TRBJ2-3; D may be TRBD2 (7 bases). The CDR3 loop spans 13 amino acids. V was cut by 4 bases and J by 9 bases, with 14 bases left in between. CDR1 SNHLY and CDR2 FYNNEI come from the germline V gene. The CDR3 protein is CASSVRGAGTQYF. CDR3 sequence (DNA): TGTGCCAGCAGTGTTCGGGGGGCTGGCACGCAGTATTTT.

This clone has only a few counts. The V gene is TRBV7-9, the J gene TRBJ1-3; D is unresolved. CDR3 size: 12 residues. Germline V CDR1 and CDR2: SEHNR, FQNEAQ (reference sequence). Trimming took 10 bases from V and 2 from J, leaving 9 bases between them. DNA for the CDR3: TGTGCCAACCATGGCCCTGGAAACACCATATATTTT. Its translation: CANHGPGNTIYF.